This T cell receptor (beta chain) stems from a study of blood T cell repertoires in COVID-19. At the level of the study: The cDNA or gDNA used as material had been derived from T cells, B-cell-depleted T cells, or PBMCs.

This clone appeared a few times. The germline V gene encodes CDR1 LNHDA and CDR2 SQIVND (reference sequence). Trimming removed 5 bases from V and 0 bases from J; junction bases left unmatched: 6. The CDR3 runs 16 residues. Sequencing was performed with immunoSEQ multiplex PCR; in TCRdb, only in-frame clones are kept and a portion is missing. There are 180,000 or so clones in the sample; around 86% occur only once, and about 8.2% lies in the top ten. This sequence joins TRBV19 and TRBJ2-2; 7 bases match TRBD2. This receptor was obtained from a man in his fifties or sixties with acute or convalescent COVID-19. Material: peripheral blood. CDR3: CASSVPGLPNTGELFF. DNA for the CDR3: TGTGCCAGTAGTGTTCCGGGACTACCGAACACCGGGGAGCTGTTTTTT.